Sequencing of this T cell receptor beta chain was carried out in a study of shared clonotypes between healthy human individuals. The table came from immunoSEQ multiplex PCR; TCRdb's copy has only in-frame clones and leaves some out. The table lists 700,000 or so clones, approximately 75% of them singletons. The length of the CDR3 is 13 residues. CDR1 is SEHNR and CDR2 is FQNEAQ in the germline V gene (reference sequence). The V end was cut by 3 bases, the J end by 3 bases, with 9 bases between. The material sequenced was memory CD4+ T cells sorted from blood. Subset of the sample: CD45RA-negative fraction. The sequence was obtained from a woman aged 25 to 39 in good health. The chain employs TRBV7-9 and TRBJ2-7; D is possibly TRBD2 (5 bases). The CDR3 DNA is TGTGCCAGCAGCTTGGGCGGGTTCTACGAGCAGTACTTC. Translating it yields CASSLGGFYEQYF.